The sequence of this T cell receptor beta chain was determined in a study of CD8+CD57+ T cells in acquired aplastic anemia. Study-level information: Researchers reported that healthy donors averaged about 10.8 million reads for CD4+ cells. Study results and limitations: Patients did not significantly differ from controls in CD8+ Simpson's diversity.

The CDR3 covers 13 residues. V was trimmed by 6 bases and J by 4 bases, leaving 13 bases between them. Germline V lookup: CDR1 MNHNS, CDR2 SASEGT. TCR beta VDJ combinations and CDR3 sequences were profiled from genomic DNA. TCRdb re-called the reads with MiXCR, one entry per CDR3 protein. The sample lists fewer than 70,000 distinct CDR3 sequences, under 65% occurring once. This clonotype was seen repeatedly, ten times or more. The antigen is undetermined. The material sequenced was sorted CD4+, CD8+, or CD8+CD57+ T cells (not recorded which) from PBMCs. The TCR originated in a human donor in good health, serving as a control. The chain carries TRBV6-1 and TRBJ2-7; D is undetermined. The CDR3 reads CASRAGAQYEQYF. The CDR3, as DNA: TGTGCCAGCAGGGCCGGAGCTCAGTACGAGCAGTACTTC.